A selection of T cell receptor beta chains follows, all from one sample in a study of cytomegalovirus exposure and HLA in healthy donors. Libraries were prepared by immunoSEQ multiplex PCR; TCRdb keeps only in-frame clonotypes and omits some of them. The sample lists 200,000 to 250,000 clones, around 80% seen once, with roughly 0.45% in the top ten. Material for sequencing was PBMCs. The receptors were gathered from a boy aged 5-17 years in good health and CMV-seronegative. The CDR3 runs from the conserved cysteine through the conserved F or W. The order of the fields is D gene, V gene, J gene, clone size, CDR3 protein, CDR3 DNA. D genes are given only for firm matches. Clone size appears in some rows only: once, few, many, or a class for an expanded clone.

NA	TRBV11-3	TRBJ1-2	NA	CASSLGSTYYGYTF	TGTGCCAGCAGCTTAGGGAGTACCTACTATGGCTACACCTTC
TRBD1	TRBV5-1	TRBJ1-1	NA	CASSRGQGAAEAFF	TGCGCCAGCAGCCGAGGACAGGGGGCCGCTGAAGCTTTCTTT
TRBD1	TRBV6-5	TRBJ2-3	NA	CASSRLGQPSQYF	TGTGCCAGCAGTCGCTTGGGACAGCCTTCTCAGTATTTT
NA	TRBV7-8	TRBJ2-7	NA	CASSLQTGPLGEQYF	TGTGCCAGCAGCCTCCAAACAGGACCTCTCGGCGAGCAGTACTTC
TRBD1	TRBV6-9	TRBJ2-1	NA	CASSPGTDDPETYNEQFF	TGTGCCAGCAGCCCCGGGACAGACGACCCCGAAACCTACAATGAGCAGTTCTTC
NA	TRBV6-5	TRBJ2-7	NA	CASSRSGVYEQYF	TGTGCCAGCAGTCGCAGCGGAGTCTACGAGCAGTACTTC
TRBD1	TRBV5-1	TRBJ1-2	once	CASSFDRGPNYGYTF	TGCGCCAGCAGCTTCGACAGGGGGCCGAACTATGGCTACACCTTC
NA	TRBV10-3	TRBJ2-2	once	CAAGTSRSLNTGELFF	TGTGCCGCCGGGACTTCCCGTTCTCTAAACACCGGGGAGCTGTTTTTT
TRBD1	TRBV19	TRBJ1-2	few	CASSTKTGRFLYGYTF	TGTGCCAGTAGTACAAAGACAGGGCGCTTTTTGTATGGCTACACCTTC
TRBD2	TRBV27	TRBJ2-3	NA	CASSLVGLAGGQYGDTQYF	TGTGCCAGCAGTTTAGTCGGACTAGCGGGGGGGCAGTATGGAGATACGCAGTATTTT
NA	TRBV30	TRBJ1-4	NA	CALNGGLSEKLFF	TGTGCCTTAAATGGAGGGTTGTCTGAAAAACTGTTTTTT
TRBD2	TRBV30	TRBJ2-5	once	CAWRASGQETQYF	TGTGCCTGGAGGGCTAGCGGTCAAGAGACCCAGTACTTC
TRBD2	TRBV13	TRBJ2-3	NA	CASSLVPLGLAGGADTQYF	TGTGCCAGCAGCTTAGTACCCCTGGGACTAGCGGGAGGAGCAGATACGCAGTATTTT
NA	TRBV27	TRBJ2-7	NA	CASSPRGAVTYEQYF	TGTGCCAGCAGCCCCCGGGGAGCGGTTACCTACGAGCAGTACTTC
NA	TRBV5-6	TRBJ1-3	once	CASSLGDGNTIYF	TGTGCCAGCAGCTTGGGAGATGGAAACACCATATATTTT
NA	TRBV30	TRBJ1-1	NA	CAWRRGRNTEAFF	TGTGCCTGGAGGCGGGGCAGGAACACTGAAGCTTTCTTT
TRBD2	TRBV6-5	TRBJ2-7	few	CASSRLAHSSYEQYF	TGTGCCAGCAGCAGACTAGCGCACAGCTCCTACGAGCAGTACTTC
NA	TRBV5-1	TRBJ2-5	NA	CASSLWGVHQETQYF	TGCGCCAGCAGCTTGTGGGGGGTACACCAAGAGACCCAGTACTTC
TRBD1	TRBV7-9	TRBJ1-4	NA	CASSQGQGWNNEKLFF	TGTGCCAGCAGCCAGGGACAGGGCTGGAATAATGAAAAACTGTTTTTT
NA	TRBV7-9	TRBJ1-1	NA	CASKTGNTEAFF	TGTGCCAGCAAAACAGGAAACACTGAAGCTTTCTTT
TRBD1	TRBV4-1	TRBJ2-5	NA	CASSHGDSTYQETQYF	TGCGCCAGCAGCCATGGGGACAGCACGTACCAAGAGACCCAGTACTTC
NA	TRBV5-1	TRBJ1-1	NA	CASSLAPRGTEAFF	TGCGCCAGCAGCTTGGCCCCCAGGGGCACTGAAGCTTTCTTT
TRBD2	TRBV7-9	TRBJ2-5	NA	CASSSLAGGRETQYF	TGTGCCAGCAGCTCGCTAGCGGGGGGCCGGGAGACCCAGTACTTC
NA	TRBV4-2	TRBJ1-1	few	CASSQNYRSNTEAFF	TGTGCCAGCAGCCAAAACTACAGGTCTAACACTGAAGCTTTCTTT
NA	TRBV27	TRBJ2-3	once	CASSFLKGATFKSSTDTQYF	TGTGCCAGCAGTTTTCTCAAAGGGGCTACGTTCAAATCTAGCACAGATACGCAGTATTTT
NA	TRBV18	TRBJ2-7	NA	CASSPSDSSYEQYF	TGTGCCAGCTCACCCTCGGACAGCTCCTACGAGCAGTACTTC
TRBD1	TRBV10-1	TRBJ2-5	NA	CASSRTGKGEEAQYF	TGCGCCAGCAGTAGGACAGGCAAGGGAGAAGAGGCCCAGTACTTC
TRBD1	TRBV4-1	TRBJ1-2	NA	CASRPADRERSGYTF	TGCGCCAGCAGACCCGCTGACAGGGAAAGGAGTGGCTACACCTTC
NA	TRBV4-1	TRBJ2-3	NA	CASSQDTGTDTQYF	TGCGCCAGCAGCCAAGATACGGGCACAGATACGCAGTATTTT
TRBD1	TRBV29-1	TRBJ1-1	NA	CSVAAGGDTEAFF	TGCAGCGTCGCGGCAGGGGGAGACACTGAAGCTTTCTTT
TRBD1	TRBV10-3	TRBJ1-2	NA	CAISAIDRENNYGYTF	TGTGCCATCAGTGCTATCGACAGGGAAAATAACTATGGCTACACCTTC
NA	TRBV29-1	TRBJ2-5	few	CSVSSGIQETQYF	TGCAGCGTTTCAAGCGGAATCCAAGAGACCCAGTACTTC
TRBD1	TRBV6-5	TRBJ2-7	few	CASSAISEGADEQYF	TGTGCCAGCAGTGCCATTTCAGAGGGGGCAGACGAGCAGTACTTC